The 19 T cell receptor beta chains below come from one sample, sequenced in a study of regulatory T cells in long-lasting Graves disease. Arm-PCR of CDR3 regions and iRepertoire HTBI primers were used to build TCR beta libraries. TCRdb re-analysed the multiplex PCR reads in MiXCR, keeping a single row per CDR3 protein. Of approximately 460,000 distinct CDR3 sequences in the sample, around 15% were seen once. Time point described: newly diagnosed GD, antithyroid drugs for less than 3 months. PBMC RNA served as the TCR library source. Separately, the same data were catalogued under a study of T cells in Graves' hyperthyroidism and ophthalmopathy.

Material: peripheral blood mononuclear cells (PBMCs), obtained at new diagnosis, from a patient treated with antithyroid drugs. The source is a young woman with Graves disease.

This clonotype came up a few times. The rearrangement joins TRBV20-1 to TRBJ2-7; D tentatively reads TRBD1 or TRBD2 (5 bases each). The V end was cut by 0 bases, the J end by 2 bases, with 14 bases between. The CDR3 loop spans 15 amino acids. The germline V gene has CDR1 DFQATT and CDR2 SNEGSKA (reference sequence). The CDR3 is CSARDMGTGPYEQYF. In DNA form, the CDR3 reads TGCAGTGCTAGAGATATGGGGACGGGCCCCTACGAGCAGTACTTC.

This clonotype was seen a handful of times. The chain couples TRBV6-2 or TRBV6-3 to TRBJ2-2; D perhaps matches TRBD2 (5 bases). CDR1 and CDR2 from the germline V gene are MNHEY and SVGEGT. Trimming took off 8 bases at V and 0 bases at J, with 10 bases between the two ends. CDR3 length: 14 amino acids. The chain's CDR3 is CASSEGANTGELFF. CDR3 nucleotide sequence: TGTGCCAGCTCCGAGGGTGCGAACACCGGGGAGCTGTTTTTT.

This clonotype was recorded many times. J is TRBJ1-1 and V is TRBV20-1; D might be TRBD1 (5 bases). Germline values: CDR1 DFQATT, CDR2 SNEGSKA (reference sequence). Between the trimmed V and J ends, which lost 0 bases and 5 bases, there was a span of 19 bases. The CDR3 length is 16 residues. The CDR3 is CSARDPGSRARTEAFF. The CDR3 region has the DNA TGCAGTGCTAGAGACCCGGGGTCCAGGGCGCGTACTGAAGCTTTCTTT.

This clonotype was counted many times. The CDR3 DNA is TGCAGTGCTTCCTCAGGGGAGCAGAACACCGGGGAGCTGTTTTTT. It translates to CSASSGEQNTGELFF. The rearrangement joins TRBV20-1 to TRBJ2-2, with a weak D call TRBD1 (6 bases). The CDR3 length is 15 residues. Trimming removed 5 bases at V and 1 base at J, with 14 bases between. Germline CDR1 and CDR2: DFQATT and SNEGSKA (reference sequence).

In this sample, this clonotype turned up many times. The chain combines TRBV14 with TRBJ1-1, with 12 nucleotides matching TRBD1. This CDR3 spans 18 amino acids. The germline gives CDR1 SGHDN, CDR2 FVKESK. Germline trimming cut 8 bases from V and 5 bases from J; bases unmatched to any gene: 18. The CDR3 nucleotides read TGTGCCAGCGAAAAGGGGGACAGGGGGCGAGGACGAGTAACTGAAGCTTTCTTT. It specifies CASEKGDRGRGRVTEAFF. Together with reference TRBV14 and TRBJ1-1, the CDR3 gives the full variable domain: EAGVTQFPSHSVIEKGQTVTLRCDPISGHDNLYWYRRVMGKEIKFLLHFVKESKQDESGMPNNRFLAERTGGTYSTLKVQPAELEDSGVYFCASEKGDRGRGRVTEAFFGQGTRLTVV.

This clonotype was counted at least ten times. The chain joins TRBV20-1 to TRBJ2-2, with 11 bases fitting TRBD2. The germline V gene has CDR1 DFQATT and CDR2 SNEGSKA (reference sequence). The CDR3 spans 17 residues. V gave up 6 bases and J gave up 6 bases; unmatched junction bases: 15. In DNA, the CDR3 is TGCAGTGCCCTCGGGATAGCGGGAGGGTCATTACCCGGGGAGCTGTTTTTT. It is translated as CSALGIAGGSLPGELFF.

This clonotype showed up many times. This chain uses TRBV7-2 with TRBJ2-2; D not certain. V was shortened by 5 bases and J by 1 base, with 5 bases between the two germline ends. CDR1 is SGHTA and CDR2 is FQGNSA in the germline V gene. This CDR3 spans 13 amino acids. The CDR3 loop is CASSPLNTGELFF. The CDR3 nucleotides are TGTGCCAGCAGCCCATTGAACACCGGGGAGCTGTTTTTT.

This clonotype has just a few counts. The chain employs TRBV6-1 and TRBJ1-5; no clear D gene. The CDR3 extends over 18 amino acids. Trimming removed 6 bases at V and 0 bases at J, with 21 bases between. Germline CDR1 is MNHNS and CDR2 is SASEGT. The CDR3 sequence: CASSFGPTIAYSNQPQHF. The CDR3 DNA follows: TGTGCCAGCAGCTTCGGACCGACCATCGCCTATAGCAATCAGCCCCAGCATTTT.

This clonotype was seen a few times. The rearrangement joins TRBV30 to TRBJ2-4; D call uncertain. Looked up from germline, CDR1 is GTSNPN and CDR2 is SVGIG (reference sequence). The ends were cut back, 2 bases at V and 2 bases at J, with 10 bases in the middle. The length of the CDR3 is 14 residues. The CDR3 DNA sequence: TGTGCCTGGAGTCCAAGCGAAACCAAAAACATTCAGTACTTC. It encodes CAWSPSETKNIQYF.

This clonotype was recorded a few times. V gene TRBV12-3 or TRBV12-4 combines with J gene TRBJ1-2; no clear D gene. The CDR3 totals 12 residues. With 6 bases removed from V and 5 bases from J, the gap between germline ends came to 10 bases. The CDR3 here is CASRRTEYGYTF. The CDR3 DNA reads TGTGCCAGCAGACGGACCGAATATGGCTACACCTTC.

Only a few counts were recorded for this clonotype. The gene calls are TRBV14 and TRBJ2-5; 7 bases align to TRBD1. V lost 3 bases to trimming and J lost 3 bases; unmatched junction nucleotides: 10. The germline CDR1 and CDR2 sequences are SGHDN and FVKESK. The CDR3 totals 16 residues. The CDR3 DNA reads TGTGCCAGCAGCCACCGGTTAGGGGGCGGTGAAGAGACCCAGTACTTC. It specifies CASSHRLGGGEETQYF.

This clonotype was seen many times. The chain carries TRBV28 and TRBJ2-4, with a tentative D call TRBD2 (5 bases). Germline CDR1 reads MDHEN; CDR2 reads SYDVKM. Trimming left V 2 bases short and J 1 base short, with 15 bases between. The CDR3 contains 17 residues. This CDR3 is CASSLPGGQRAKNIQYF. DNA of the CDR3: TGTGCCAGCAGTTTACCCGGCGGGCAGCGGGCCAAAAACATTCAGTACTTC.

V and J are TRBV9 and TRBJ1-3; a weak D match, TRBD1 (6 bases). There are 15 residues in the CDR3. The V gene lost 3 bases and the J gene lost 5 bases, with 15 bases spanning the gap. Germline V gives CDR1 SGDLS, CDR2 YYNGEE. The CDR3 bases are TGTGCCAGCAGCGGGTGGGCTACAGGGCGAAACACCATATATTTT. Its translation is CASSGWATGRNTIYF. Together with reference TRBV9 and TRBJ1-3, the CDR3 gives the full variable domain: DSGVTQTPKHLITATGQRVTLRCSPRSGDLSVYWYQQSLDQGLQFLIQYYNGEERAKGNILERFSAQQFPDLHSELNLSSLELGDSALYFCASSGWATGRNTIYFGEGSWLTVV.

This clonotype has at least ten counts. This rearrangement joins TRBV27 to TRBJ2-2; D is unresolved. Trimming shortened V by 0 bases and J by 6 bases, and 8 bases separated the two germline ends. Germline V lookup: CDR1 MNHEY, CDR2 SMNVEV (reference sequence). CDR3 length: 14 residues. The CDR3 DNA sequence: TGTGCCAGCAGTTTATCGGCAGGAGCCGGGGAGCTGTTTTTT. Translating gives CASSLSAGAGELFF.

This clonotype was detected only a few times. The chain combines TRBV6-5 with TRBJ2-5; D not resolved. V was pared by 2 bases and J by 4 bases, with 11 bases between. Germline V gene sequence: CDR1 MNHEY, CDR2 SVGAGI. The length of the CDR3 is 14 residues. The CDR3 region is CASSYDGSGETQYF. In DNA, the CDR3 is TGTGCCAGCAGTTACGATGGGTCTGGAGAGACCCAGTACTTC.

This clonotype was observed a handful of times. One end of the junction is discordant with germline, which a read error may explain. This chain connects TRBV10-1 to TRBJ1-1; 7 bases agree with TRBD1. The CDR3 is made up of 15 amino acids. Looked up from germline, CDR1 is WNHNN and CDR2 is SYGVQD (reference sequence). CDR3 protein: CASSESTGRGTEALF. DNA of the CDR3: TGCGCCAGCAGTGAGTCGACAGGGAGGGGCACTGAAGCTCTCTTT.

There are a few counts of this clonotype. This chain joins TRBV6-1 and TRBJ1-2, with D perhaps matching TRBD1 (6 bases). V was trimmed by 5 bases and J by 10 bases, leaving 11 bases between them. Germline assignment: CDR1 MNHNS and CDR2 SASEGT. The CDR3 spans 11 residues. Here the CDR3 reads CASSPGATYTF. CDR3 coding DNA: TGTGCCAGCAGTCCAGGGGCTACCTACACCTTC.

This clonotype was seen many times. The V gene is TRBV2, the J gene TRBJ1-5; TRBD1 agrees at 8 bases. This CDR3 spans 15 amino acids. CDR1 is SNHLY, CDR2 FYNNEI, per germline. V was pared by 4 bases and J by 2 bases, with 4 bases of the junction left unmatched. DNA for the CDR3: TGTGCCAGCAGTGGGGACAGGTATGGCAATCAGCCCCAGCATTTT. Protein: CASSGDRYGNQPQHF.

There are a few counts of this clonotype. The genes are TRBV3-1 and TRBJ2-1; TRBD2 matches 7 bases. With 5 bases clipped from V and 1 base from J, the junction kept 8 bases outside the gene matches. The CDR3 spans 16 residues. Germline lookup yields CDR1 LGHDT and CDR2 YNNKEL (reference sequence). The CDR3 spells CASSSRAGLSYNEQFF. CDR3 nucleotide sequence: TGTGCCAGCAGCTCCCGAGCGGGACTATCCTACAATGAGCAGTTCTTC.